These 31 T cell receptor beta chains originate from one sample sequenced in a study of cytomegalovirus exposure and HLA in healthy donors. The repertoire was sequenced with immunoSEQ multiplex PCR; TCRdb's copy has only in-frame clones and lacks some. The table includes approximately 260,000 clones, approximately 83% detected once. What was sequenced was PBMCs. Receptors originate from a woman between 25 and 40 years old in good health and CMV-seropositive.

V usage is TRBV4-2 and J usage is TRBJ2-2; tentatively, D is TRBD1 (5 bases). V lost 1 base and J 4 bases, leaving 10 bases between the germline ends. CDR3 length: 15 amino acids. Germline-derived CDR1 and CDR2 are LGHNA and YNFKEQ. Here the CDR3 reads CASSQARTTTGELFF. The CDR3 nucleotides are TGTGCCAGCAGCCAAGCTCGGACAACCACCGGGGAGCTGTTTTTT.

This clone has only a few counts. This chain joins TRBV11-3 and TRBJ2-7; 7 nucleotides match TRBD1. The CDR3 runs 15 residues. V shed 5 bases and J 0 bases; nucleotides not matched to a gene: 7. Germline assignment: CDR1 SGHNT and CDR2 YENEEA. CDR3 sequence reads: CASSTETGTSYEQYF. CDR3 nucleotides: TGTGCCAGCAGCACCGAGACAGGGACCTCCTACGAGCAGTACTTC. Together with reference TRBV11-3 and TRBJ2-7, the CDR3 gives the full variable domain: EAGVVQSPRYKIIEKKQPVAFWCNPISGHNTLYWYLQNLGQGPELLIRYENEEAVDDSQLPKDRFSAERLKGVDSTLKIQPAELGDSAVYLCASSTETGTSYEQYFGPGTRLTVT.

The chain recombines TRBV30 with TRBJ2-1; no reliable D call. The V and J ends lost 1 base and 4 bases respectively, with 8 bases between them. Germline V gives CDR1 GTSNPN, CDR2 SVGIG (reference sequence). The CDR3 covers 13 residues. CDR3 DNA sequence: TGTGCCTGGAGTGGAGTTTATTACAATGAGCAGTTCTTC. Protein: CAWSGVYYNEQFF. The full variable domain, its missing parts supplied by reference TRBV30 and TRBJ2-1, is SQTIHQWPATLVQPVGSPLSLECTVEGTSNPNLYWYRQAAGRGLQLLFYSVGIGQISSEVPQNLSASRPQDRQFILSSKKLLLSDSGFYLCAWSGVYYNEQFFGPGTRLTVL.

In DNA, the CDR3 is TGTGCCAGCAGTTTAACGGCGGGGGCCCCGAATGAAAAACTGTTTTTT. Protein sequence: CASSLTAGAPNEKLFF. The rearrangement links TRBV7-9 to TRBJ1-4; tentatively, D is TRBD1 (6 bases). This CDR3 contains 16 residues. Trimming took off 6 bases at V and 5 bases at J, with 19 bases between the two ends. CDR1 is SEHNR and CDR2 is FQNEAQ in the germline V gene (reference sequence).

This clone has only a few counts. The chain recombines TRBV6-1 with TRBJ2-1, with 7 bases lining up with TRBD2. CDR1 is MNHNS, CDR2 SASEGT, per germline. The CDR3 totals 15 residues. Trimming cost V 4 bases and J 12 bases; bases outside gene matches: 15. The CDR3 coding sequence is TGTGCCAGCAGTGGAACCTCCACCGGGGGGAGGGGGCAGTTCTTC. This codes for CASSGTSTGGRGQFF.

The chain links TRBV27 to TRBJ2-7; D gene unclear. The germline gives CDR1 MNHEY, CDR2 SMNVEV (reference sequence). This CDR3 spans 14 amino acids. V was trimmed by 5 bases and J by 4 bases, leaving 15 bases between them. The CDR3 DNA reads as TGTGCCAGCAGTCCGTCGCCAGTGGTGTACGAGCAGTACTTC. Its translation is CASSPSPVVYEQYF.

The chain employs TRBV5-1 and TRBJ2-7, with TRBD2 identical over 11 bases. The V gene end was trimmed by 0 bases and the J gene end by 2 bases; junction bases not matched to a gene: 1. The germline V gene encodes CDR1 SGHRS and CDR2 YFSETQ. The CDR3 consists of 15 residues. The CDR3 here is CASSLVAGGPYEQYF. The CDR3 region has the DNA TGCGCCAGCAGCTTGGTAGCGGGAGGGCCCTACGAGCAGTACTTC.

CDR3 DNA sequence: TGCGCCAGCAGCTTGGAGGGCAGGGCGGACGAGCAGTACTTC. It is translated as CASSLEGRADEQYF. The chain joins TRBV5-1 to TRBJ2-7, with D possibly matching TRBD1 (5 bases). Per the germline V gene, CDR1 is SGHRS and CDR2 is YFSETQ. Trimming shortened V by 0 bases and J by 5 bases, and 12 bases separated the two germline ends. This CDR3 comprises 14 residues.

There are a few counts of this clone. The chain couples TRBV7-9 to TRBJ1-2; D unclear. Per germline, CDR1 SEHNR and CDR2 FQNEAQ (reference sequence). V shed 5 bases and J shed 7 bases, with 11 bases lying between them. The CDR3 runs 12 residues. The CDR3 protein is CASSPTIVGYTF. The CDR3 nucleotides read TGTGCCAGCAGCCCTACCATCGTTGGCTACACCTTC.

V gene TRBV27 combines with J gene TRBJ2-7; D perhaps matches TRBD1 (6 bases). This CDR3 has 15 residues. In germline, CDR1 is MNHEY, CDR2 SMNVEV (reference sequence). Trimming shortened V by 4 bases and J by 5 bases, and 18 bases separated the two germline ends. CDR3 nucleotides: TGTGCCAGCAGTTCAGGGGTTGGGGATGTGGACGAGCAGTACTTC. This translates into CASSSGVGDVDEQYF.

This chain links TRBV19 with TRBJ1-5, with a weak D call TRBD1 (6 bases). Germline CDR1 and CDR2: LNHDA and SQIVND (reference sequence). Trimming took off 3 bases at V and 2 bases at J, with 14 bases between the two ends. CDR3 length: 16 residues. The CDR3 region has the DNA TGTGCCAGTAGTATGGCACAGGGCTGGGGCAATCAGCCCCAGCATTTT. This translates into CASSMAQGWGNQPQHF.

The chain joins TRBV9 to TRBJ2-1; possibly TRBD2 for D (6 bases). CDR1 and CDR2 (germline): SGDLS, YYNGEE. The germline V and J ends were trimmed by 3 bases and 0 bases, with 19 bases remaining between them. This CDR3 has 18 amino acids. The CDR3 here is CASSGPLPRGSSYNEQFF. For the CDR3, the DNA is TGTGCCAGCAGCGGACCCCTCCCACGGGGGAGCTCCTACAATGAGCAGTTCTTC.

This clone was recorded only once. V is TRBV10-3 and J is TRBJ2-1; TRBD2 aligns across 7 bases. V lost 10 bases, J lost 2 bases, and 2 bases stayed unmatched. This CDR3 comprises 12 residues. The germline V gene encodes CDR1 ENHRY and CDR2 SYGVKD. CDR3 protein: CATGGTYNEQFF. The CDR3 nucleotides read TGTGCCACCGGGGGGACCTACAATGAGCAGTTCTTC.

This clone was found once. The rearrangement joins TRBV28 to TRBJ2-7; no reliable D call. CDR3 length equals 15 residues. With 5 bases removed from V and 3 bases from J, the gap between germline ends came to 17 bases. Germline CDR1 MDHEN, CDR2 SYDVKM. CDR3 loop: CASSPPGTTGYEQYF. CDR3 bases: TGTGCCAGCAGTCCTCCCGGAACTACGGGCTACGAGCAGTACTTC.

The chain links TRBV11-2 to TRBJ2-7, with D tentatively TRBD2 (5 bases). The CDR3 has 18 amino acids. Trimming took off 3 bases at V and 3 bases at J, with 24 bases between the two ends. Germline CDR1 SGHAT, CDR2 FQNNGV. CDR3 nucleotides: TGTGCCAGCAGCTTTCTTTCCGTTGAGGGAGCGGCGATCTACGAGCAGTACTTC. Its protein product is CASSFLSVEGAAIYEQYF.

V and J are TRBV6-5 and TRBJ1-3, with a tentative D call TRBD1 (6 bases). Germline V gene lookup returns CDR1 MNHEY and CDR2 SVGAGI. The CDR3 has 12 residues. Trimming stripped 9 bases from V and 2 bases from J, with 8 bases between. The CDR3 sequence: CASRTAGNTIYF. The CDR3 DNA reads TGTGCCAGTAGGACAGCTGGAAACACCATATATTTT.

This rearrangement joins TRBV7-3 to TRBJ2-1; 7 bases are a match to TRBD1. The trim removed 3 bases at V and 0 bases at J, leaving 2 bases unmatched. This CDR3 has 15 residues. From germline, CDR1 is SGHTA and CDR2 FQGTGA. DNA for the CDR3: TGTGCCAGCAGCTTGACAGGGAGCTCCTACAATGAGCAGTTCTTC. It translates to CASSLTGSSYNEQFF. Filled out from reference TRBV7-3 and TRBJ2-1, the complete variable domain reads GAGVSQTPSNKVTEKGKYVELRCDPISGHTALYWYRQSLGQGPEFLIYFQGTGAADDSGLPNDRFFAVRPEGSVSTLKIQRTERGDSAVYLCASSLTGSSYNEQFFGPGTRLTVL.

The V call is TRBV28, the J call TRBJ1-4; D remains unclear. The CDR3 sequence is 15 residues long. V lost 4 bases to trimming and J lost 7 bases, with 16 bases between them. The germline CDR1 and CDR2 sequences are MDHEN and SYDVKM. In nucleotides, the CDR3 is TGTGCCAGCAGTTCCTCGAGGGTATTGGGTGAAAAACTGTTTTTT. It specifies CASSSSRVLGEKLFF.

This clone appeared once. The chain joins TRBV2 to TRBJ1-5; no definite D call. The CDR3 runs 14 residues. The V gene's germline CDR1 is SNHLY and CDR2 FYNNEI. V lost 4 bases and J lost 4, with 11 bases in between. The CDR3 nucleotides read TGTGCCAGCAGTGGCAGCGAACGGAATCAGCCCCAGCATTTT. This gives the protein CASSGSERNQPQHF.

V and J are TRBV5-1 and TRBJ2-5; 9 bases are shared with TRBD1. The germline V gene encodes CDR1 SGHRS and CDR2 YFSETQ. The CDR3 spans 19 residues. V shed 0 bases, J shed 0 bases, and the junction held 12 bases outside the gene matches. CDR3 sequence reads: CASSLGWTGDEGYQETQYF. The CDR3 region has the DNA TGCGCCAGCAGCTTGGGGTGGACAGGGGACGAGGGGTACCAAGAGACCCAGTACTTC.

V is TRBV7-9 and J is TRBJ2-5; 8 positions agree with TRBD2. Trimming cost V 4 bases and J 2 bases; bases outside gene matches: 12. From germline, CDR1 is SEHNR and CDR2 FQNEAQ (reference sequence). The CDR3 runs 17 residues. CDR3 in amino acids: CASSYDPGGTSQETQYF. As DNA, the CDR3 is TGTGCCAGCAGCTATGATCCCGGCGGGACTAGTCAAGAGACCCAGTACTTC.

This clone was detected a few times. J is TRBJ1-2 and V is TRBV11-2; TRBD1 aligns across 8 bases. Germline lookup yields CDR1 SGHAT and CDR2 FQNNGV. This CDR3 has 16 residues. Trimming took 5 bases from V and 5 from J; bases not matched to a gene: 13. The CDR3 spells CASSLELTGVVYGYTF. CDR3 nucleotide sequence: TGTGCCAGCAGCCTCGAACTGACAGGGGTCGTGTATGGCTACACCTTC.

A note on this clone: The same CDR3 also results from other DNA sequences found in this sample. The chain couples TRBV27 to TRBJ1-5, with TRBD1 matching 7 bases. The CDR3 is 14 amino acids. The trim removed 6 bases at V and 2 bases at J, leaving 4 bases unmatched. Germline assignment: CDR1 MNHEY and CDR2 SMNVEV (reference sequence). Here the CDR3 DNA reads TGTGCCAGCAGCCAAGGACAGGGCAATCAGCCCCAGCATTTT. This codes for CASSQGQGNQPQHF.

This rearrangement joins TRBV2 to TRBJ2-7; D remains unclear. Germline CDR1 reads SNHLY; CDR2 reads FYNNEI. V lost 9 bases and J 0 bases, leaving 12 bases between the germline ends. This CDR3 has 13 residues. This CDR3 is CASTYLSSYEQYF. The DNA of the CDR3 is TGTGCCAGTACCTACTTAAGCTCCTACGAGCAGTACTTC. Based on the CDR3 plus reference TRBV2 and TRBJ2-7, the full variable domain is EPEVTQTPSHQVTQMGQEVILRCVPISNHLYFYWYRQILGQKVEFLVSFYNNEISEKSEIFDDQFSVERPDGSNFTLKIRSTKLEDSAMYFCASTYLSSYEQYFGPGTRLTVT.

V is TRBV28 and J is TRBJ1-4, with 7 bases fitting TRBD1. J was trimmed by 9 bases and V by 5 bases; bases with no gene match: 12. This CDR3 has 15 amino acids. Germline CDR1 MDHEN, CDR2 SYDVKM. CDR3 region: CASSPGGTATKKLFF. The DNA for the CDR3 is TGTGCCAGCAGTCCCGGAGGGACAGCCACTAAAAAACTGTTTTTT.

The CDR3 sequence: CASTPRSTDTQYF. In DNA form, the CDR3 reads TGTGCCAGCACCCCTAGGAGTACGGATACGCAGTATTTT. The chain has TRBV7-6 and TRBJ2-3; D gene uncertain. Deletions cut 7 bases from V and 6 bases from J, with 14 bases between. The germline CDR1 and CDR2 sequences are SGHVS and FNYEAQ. This CDR3 is 13 amino acids long.

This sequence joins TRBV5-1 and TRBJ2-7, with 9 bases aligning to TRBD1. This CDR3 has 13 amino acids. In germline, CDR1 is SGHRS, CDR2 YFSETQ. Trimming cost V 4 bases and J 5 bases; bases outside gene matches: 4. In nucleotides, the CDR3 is TGCGCCAGCAGCGGGACAGGGAACCACGAGCAGTACTTC. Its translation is CASSGTGNHEQYF.

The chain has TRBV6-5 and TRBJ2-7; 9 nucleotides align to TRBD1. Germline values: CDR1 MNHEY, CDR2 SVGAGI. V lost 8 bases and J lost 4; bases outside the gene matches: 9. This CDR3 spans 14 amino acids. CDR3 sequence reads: CASAPGQGLYEQYF. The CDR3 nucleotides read TGTGCCAGCGCCCCGGGACAGGGCTTATACGAGCAGTACTTC.

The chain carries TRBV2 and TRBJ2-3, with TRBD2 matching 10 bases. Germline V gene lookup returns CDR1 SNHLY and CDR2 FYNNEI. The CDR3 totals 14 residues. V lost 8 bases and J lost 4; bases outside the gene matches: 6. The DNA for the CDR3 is TGTGCCAGCCAACTAGCGGGATCTTCAGATACGCAGTATTTT. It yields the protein CASQLAGSSDTQYF.

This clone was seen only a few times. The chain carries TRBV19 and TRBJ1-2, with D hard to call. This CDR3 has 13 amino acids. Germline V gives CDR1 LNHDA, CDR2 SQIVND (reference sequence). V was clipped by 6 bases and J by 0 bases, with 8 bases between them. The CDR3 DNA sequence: TGTGCCAGTAGGGTACAGCCTAACTATGGCTACACCTTC. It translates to CASRVQPNYGYTF.

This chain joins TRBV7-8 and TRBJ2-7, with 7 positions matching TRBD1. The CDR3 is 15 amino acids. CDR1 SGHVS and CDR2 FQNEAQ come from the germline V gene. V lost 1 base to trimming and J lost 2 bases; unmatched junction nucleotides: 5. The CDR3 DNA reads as TGTGCCAGCAGCTTAGTTGGGACAGATACCTACGAGCAGTACTTC. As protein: CASSLVGTDTYEQYF.